Below are 12 T cell receptor beta chains sequenced from a single sample in a study of cytomegalovirus exposure and HLA in healthy donors. With 60 Vbeta and 13 Jbeta primers, the PCR was carried out. Assay: immunoSEQ multiplex PCR; the TCRdb copy retains only in-frame clones and omits some. The table lists 210,000 or so clones, around four fifths of them singletons. Sequenced material: PBMCs. All receptors derive from a woman between 50 and 59 years old in good health and CMV-seropositive.

The chain carries TRBV7-2 and TRBJ1-2; D remains ambiguous. Germline loops: CDR1 SGHTA, CDR2 FQGNSA. The length of the CDR3 is 15 residues. Trimming pared 3 bases from V and 8 bases from J, leaving 19 bases between. For the CDR3, the DNA is TGTGCCAGCAGCTTGTTCGGCGCAGGCGAAGACGGCTACACCTTC. It encodes CASSLFGAGEDGYTF.

This sequence joins TRBV6-1 and TRBJ2-3; 9 bases align to TRBD2. Germline CDR1 MNHNS, CDR2 SASEGT. The CDR3 has 14 amino acids. The J segment lost 5 bases and the V segment lost 6 bases, leaving 6 bases of the junction unmatched. The CDR3 is CASRLAGAKDTQYF. The CDR3 bases are TGTGCCAGCAGGTTAGCGGGGGCGAAAGATACGCAGTATTTT.

The gene calls are TRBV6-6 and TRBJ2-7, with D maybe TRBD1 (6 bases). Germline CDR1 and CDR2: MNHNY and SVGAGI (reference sequence). The length of the CDR3 is 15 residues. The ends were cut back, 6 bases at V and 7 bases at J, with 22 bases in the middle. The CDR3 DNA reads as TGTGCCAGCAGCACGGAGGCAGGGGCCCTTTCTGAGCAGTACTTC. It codes for CASSTEAGALSEQYF.

CDR3 bases: TGTGCCAGCAGCTCCCACGGTGAAGCTTTCTTT. Protein sequence: CASSSHGEAFF. V and J are TRBV5-6 and TRBJ1-1; D is uncertain. Trimming stripped 3 bases from V and 7 bases from J, with 7 bases between. CDR1 is SGHDT, CDR2 YYEEEE, per germline. The CDR3 covers 11 residues.

CDR3 sequence (DNA): TGTGCCAGCAGTTATCCCACTAGCGGGGGTTTGAATGAGCAGTTCTTC. Translation gives CASSYPTSGGLNEQFF. The chain links TRBV6-5 to TRBJ2-1; TRBD2 matches 11 bases. V gave up 3 bases and J gave up 7 bases; unmatched junction bases: 8. Per the germline V gene, CDR1 is MNHEY and CDR2 is SVGAGI. This CDR3 has 16 amino acids.

The rearrangement links TRBV29-1 to TRBJ2-5; 12 nucleotides line up with TRBD2. With V trimmed by 7 bases and J by 5 bases, 5 bases remained unmatched. CDR1 SQVTM and CDR2 ANQGSEA come from the germline V gene. CDR3 length equals 13 residues. The chain's CDR3 is CSAHTSGGETQYF. Here the CDR3 DNA reads TGCAGCGCTCATACTAGCGGGGGGGAGACCCAGTACTTC.

The V call is TRBV9, the J call TRBJ1-3, with TRBD1 matching 9 bases. CDR1 is SGDLS, CDR2 YYNGEE, per germline. The trim removed 2 bases at V and 0 bases at J, leaving 0 bases unmatched. The CDR3 is 15 residues long. Here the CDR3 reads CASSVGQGSGNTIYF. In DNA form, the CDR3 reads TGTGCCAGCAGCGTGGGACAGGGCTCTGGAAACACCATATATTTT.

The chain recombines TRBV6-1 with TRBJ2-1; 9 nucleotides line up with TRBD1. The ends lost 10 bases at V and 6 bases at J; junction bases unmatched: 10. CDR1 MNHNS and CDR2 SASEGT come from the germline V gene. This CDR3 region has 14 residues. The CDR3 reads CATSTRDRVNEQFF. The CDR3 region has the DNA TGTGCCACCAGCACCCGGGACAGGGTCAATGAGCAGTTCTTC.

The sample holds many counts of this clone. This chain joins TRBV7-9 and TRBJ1-2; the D gene is possibly TRBD1 (5 bases). Germline V lookup: CDR1 SEHNR, CDR2 FQNEAQ (reference sequence). Trimming shortened V by 4 bases and J by 7 bases, and 16 bases separated the two germline ends. CDR3 length: 14 amino acids. The CDR3 DNA reads TGTGCCAGCAGCTCTAAGGGGCCTACTGTTGGCTACACCTTC. Its translation is CASSSKGPTVGYTF.

The chain combines TRBV5-1 with TRBJ1-2; no clear D. CDR1 SGHRS and CDR2 YFSETQ come from the germline V gene. This CDR3 region has 14 residues. V lost 4 bases, J lost 5 bases, and 15 bases lay in between. The CDR3 region has the DNA TGCGCCAGCAGCCCGCCCCGGGAGTCTTATGGCTACACCTTC. Translating gives CASSPPRESYGYTF. The whole variable domain, filled in from reference TRBV5-1 and TRBJ1-2, reads KAGVTQTPRYLIKTRGQQVTLSCSPISGHRSVSWYQQTPGQGLQFLFEYFSETQRNKGNFPGRFSGRQFSNSRSEMNVSTLELGDSALYLCASSPPRESYGYTFGSGTRLTVV.

This chain joins TRBV6-5 and TRBJ2-7; possible D gene TRBD1, 7 bases. Germline V gene data show CDR1 as MNHEY and CDR2 as SVGAGI. The CDR3 length is 16 residues. The V and J ends lost 2 bases and 1 base respectively, with 15 bases between them. The CDR3 protein is CASSYGQVGTSYEQYF. CDR3 sequence (DNA): TGTGCCAGCAGTTACGGACAGGTGGGGACTTCCTACGAGCAGTACTTC.

This clone turned up a few times. For the CDR3, the DNA is TGTGCCATCAGCCCTGGGACAGGGATCAATGAAAAACTGTTTTTT. Its protein is CAISPGTGINEKLFF. The chain employs TRBV6-6 and TRBJ1-4, with TRBD1 matching over 9 bases. The V and J ends lost 10 bases and 5 bases, in that order; junction bases with no gene match: 11. The CDR3 runs 15 residues. Per the germline V gene, CDR1 is MNHNY and CDR2 is SVGAGI (reference sequence).